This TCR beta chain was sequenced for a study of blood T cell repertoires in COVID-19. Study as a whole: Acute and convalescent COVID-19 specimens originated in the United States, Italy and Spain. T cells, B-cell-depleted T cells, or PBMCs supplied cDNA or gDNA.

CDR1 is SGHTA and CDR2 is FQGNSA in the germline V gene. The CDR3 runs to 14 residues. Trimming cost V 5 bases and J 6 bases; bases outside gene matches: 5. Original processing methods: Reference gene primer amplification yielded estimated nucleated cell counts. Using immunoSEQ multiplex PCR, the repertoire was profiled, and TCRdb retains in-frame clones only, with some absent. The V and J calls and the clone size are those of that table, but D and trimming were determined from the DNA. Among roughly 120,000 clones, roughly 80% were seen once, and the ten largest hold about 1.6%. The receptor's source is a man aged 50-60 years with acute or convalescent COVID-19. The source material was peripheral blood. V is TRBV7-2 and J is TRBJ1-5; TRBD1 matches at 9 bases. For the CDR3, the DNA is TGTGCCAGCAGCCAGACAGGGGGAGGTCAGCCCCAGCATTTT. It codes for CASSQTGGGQPQHF.